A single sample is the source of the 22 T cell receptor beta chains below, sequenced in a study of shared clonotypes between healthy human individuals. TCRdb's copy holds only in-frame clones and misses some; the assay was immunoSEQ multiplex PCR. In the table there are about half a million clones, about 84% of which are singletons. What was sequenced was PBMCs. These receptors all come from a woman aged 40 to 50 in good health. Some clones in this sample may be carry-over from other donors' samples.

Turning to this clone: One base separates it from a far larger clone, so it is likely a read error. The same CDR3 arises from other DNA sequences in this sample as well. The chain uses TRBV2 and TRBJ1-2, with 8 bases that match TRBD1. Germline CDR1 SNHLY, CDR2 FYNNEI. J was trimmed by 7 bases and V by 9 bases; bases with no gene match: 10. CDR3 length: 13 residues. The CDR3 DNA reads TGTGCCAGAACAGGGACAGGAAGTTCTGGCTACACCTTC. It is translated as CARTGTGSSGYTF.

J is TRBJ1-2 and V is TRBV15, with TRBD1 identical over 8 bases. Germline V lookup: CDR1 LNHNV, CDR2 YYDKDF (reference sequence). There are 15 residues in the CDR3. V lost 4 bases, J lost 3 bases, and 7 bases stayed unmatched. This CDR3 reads CATSKDRGGDYGYTF. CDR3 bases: TGTGCCACCAGCAAAGACAGGGGAGGGGACTATGGCTACACCTTC.

The CDR3 region is CASSLDASYEQYF. CDR3 in DNA: TGTGCCAGCAGCTTGGACGCCTCCTACGAGCAGTACTTC. The chain employs TRBV5-4 and TRBJ2-7; D is unresolved. CDR1 and CDR2 from the germline V gene are SGHNT and YYREEE (reference sequence). CDR3 length: 13 amino acids. The ends were cut back, 0 bases at V and 0 bases at J, with 4 bases in the middle. The full variable domain, its missing parts supplied by reference TRBV5-4 and TRBJ2-7, is ETGVTQSPTHLIKTRGQQVTLRCSSQSGHNTVSWYQQALGQGPQFIFQYYREEENGRGNFPPRFSGLQFPNYSSELNVNALELDDSALYLCASSLDASYEQYFGPGTRLTVT.

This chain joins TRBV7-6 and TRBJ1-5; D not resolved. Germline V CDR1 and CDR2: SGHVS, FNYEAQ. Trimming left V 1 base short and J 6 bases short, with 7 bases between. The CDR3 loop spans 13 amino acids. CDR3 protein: CASSLGRGQPQHF. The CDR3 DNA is TGTGCCAGCAGCTTAGGACGGGGTCAGCCCCAGCATTTT.

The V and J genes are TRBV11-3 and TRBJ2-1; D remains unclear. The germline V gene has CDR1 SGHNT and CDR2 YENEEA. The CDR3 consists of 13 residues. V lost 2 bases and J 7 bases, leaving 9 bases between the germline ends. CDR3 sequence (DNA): TGTGCCAGCAGCTTACAGCACCAAAATGAGCAGTTCTTC. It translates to CASSLQHQNEQFF.

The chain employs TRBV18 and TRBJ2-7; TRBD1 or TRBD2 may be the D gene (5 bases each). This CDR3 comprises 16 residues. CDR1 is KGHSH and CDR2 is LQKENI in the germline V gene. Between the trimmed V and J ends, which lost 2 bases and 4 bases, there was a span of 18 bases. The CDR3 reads CASSPNAGTGRYEQYF. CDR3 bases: TGTGCCAGCTCACCAAACGCTGGGACGGGTCGATACGAGCAGTACTTC.

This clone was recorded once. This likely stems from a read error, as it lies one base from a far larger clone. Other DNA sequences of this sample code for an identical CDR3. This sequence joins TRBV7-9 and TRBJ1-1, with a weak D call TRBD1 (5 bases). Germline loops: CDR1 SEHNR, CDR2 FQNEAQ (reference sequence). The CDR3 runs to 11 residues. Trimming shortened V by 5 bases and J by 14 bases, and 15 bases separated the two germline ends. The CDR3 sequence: CASSPDSKAFF. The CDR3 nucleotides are TGTGCCAGCAGCCCCGACAGTAAGGCCTTCTTT.

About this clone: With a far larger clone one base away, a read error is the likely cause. The CDR3 coding sequence is TGTTCCAGCAGTGAAATCCGGGGTTGGTACGAGCAGTACTTC. The encoded protein is CSSSEIRGWYEQYF. V and J are TRBV2 and TRBJ2-7, with D maybe TRBD2 (5 bases). Germline V gene sequence: CDR1 SNHLY, CDR2 FYNNEI. The CDR3 consists of 14 residues. Combining the CDR3 with reference TRBV2 and TRBJ2-7 gives the whole variable domain EPEVTQTPSHQVTQMGQEVILRCVPISNHLYFYWYRQILGQKVEFLVSFYNNEISEKSEIFDDQFSVERPDGSNFTLKIRSTKLEDSAMYFCSSSEIRGWYEQYFGPGTRLTVT.

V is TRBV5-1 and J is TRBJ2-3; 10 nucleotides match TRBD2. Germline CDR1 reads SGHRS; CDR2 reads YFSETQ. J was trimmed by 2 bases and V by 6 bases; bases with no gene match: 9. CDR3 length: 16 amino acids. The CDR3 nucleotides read TGCGCCAGCAACCCATCACTAGCGGGATACACAGATACGCAGTATTTT. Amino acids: CASNPSLAGYTDTQYF.

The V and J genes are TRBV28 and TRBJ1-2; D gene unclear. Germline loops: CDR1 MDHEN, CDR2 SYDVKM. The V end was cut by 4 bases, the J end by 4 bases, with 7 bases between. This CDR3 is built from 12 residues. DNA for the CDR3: TGTGCCAGCAGTTCGCACTTCTATGGCTACACCTTC. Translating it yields CASSSHFYGYTF.

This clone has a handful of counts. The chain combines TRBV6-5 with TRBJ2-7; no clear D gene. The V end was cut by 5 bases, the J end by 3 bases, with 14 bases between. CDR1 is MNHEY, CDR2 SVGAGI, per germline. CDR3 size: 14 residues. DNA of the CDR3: TGTGCCAGCAGTCCCTCCTCCACGGGCTACGAGCAGTACTTC. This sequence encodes CASSPSSTGYEQYF.

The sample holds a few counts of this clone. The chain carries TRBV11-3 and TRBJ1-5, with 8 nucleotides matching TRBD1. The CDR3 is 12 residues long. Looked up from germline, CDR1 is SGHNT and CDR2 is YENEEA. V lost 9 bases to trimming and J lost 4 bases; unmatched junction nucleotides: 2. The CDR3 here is CARDRANQPQHF. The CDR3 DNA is TGTGCCAGGGACAGGGCGAATCAGCCCCAGCATTTT.

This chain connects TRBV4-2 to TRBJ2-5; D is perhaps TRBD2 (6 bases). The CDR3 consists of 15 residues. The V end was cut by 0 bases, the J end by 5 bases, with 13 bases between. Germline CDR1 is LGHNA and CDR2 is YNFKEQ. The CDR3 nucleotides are TGTGCCAGCAGCCAAGAAGGTCGAGGGAGGGAGACCCAGTACTTC. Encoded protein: CASSQEGRGRETQYF.

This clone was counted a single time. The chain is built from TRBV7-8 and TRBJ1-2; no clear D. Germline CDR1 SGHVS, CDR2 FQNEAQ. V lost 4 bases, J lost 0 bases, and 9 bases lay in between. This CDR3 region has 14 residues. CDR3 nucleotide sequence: TGTGCCAGCAGCTCGCGCGACTCTAACTATGGCTACACCTTC. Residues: CASSSRDSNYGYTF.

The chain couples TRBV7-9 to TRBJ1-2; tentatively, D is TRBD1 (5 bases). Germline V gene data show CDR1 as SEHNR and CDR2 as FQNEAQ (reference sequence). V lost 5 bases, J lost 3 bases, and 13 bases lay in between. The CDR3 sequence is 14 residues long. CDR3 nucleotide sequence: TGTGCCAGCAGCGGAACCGGGACGTACTATGGCTACACCTTC. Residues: CASSGTGTYYGYTF.

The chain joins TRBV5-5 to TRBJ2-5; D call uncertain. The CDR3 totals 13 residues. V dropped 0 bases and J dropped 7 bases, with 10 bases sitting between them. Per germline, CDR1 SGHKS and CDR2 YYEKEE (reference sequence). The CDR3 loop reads CASSLEKGVTQYF. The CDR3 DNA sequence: TGTGCCAGCAGCTTGGAAAAGGGCGTGACCCAGTACTTC.

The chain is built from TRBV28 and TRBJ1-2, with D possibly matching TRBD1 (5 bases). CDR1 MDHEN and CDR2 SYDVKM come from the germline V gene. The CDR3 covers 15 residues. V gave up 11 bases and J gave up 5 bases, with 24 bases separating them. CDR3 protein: CASGRGSVARYGYTF. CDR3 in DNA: TGTGCCTCCGGGCGGGGGTCGGTGGCTAGGTATGGCTACACCTTC.

CDR3 protein: CASSSGLAGVETGELFF. DNA of the CDR3: TGTGCCAGCAGTTCCGGACTAGCGGGAGTCGAGACCGGGGAGCTGTTTTTT. The chain joins TRBV28 to TRBJ2-2; 13 nucleotides agree with TRBD2. Trimming removed 4 bases from V and 5 bases from J; junction bases left unmatched: 7. The CDR3 has 17 residues. CDR1 and CDR2 from the germline V gene are MDHEN and SYDVKM.

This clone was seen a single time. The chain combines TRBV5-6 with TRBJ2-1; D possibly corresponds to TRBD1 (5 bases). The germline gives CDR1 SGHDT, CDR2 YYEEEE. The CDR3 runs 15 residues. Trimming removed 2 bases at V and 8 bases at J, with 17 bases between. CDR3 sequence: CASSFSFFGAHEQFF. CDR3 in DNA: TGTGCCAGCAGCTTTAGTTTCTTTGGGGCCCATGAGCAGTTCTTC.

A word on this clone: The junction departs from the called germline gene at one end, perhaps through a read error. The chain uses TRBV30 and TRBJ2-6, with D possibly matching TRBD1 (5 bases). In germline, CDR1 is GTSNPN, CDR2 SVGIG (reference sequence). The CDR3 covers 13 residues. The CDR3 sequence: CAGRGTGANVPTF. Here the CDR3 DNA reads TGTGCCGGAAGGGGTACTGGGGCCAACGTCCCGACTTTC. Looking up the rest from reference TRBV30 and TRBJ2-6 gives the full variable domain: SQTIHQWPATLVQPVGSPLSLECTVEGTSNPNLYWYRQAAGRGLQLLFYSVGIGQISSEVPQNLSASRPQDRQFILSSKKLLLSDSGFYLCAGRGTGANVPTFGAGSRLTVL.

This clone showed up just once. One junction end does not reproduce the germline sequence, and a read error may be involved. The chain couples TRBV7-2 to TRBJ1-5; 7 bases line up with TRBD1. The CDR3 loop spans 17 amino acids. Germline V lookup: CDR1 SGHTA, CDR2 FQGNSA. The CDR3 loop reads CASNLVVGGSSNQPQHF. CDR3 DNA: TGTGCCAGCAACTTAGTAGTAGGGGGCAGTAGCAATCAGCCCCAGCATTTT. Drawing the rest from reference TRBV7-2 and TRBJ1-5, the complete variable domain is GAGVSQSPSNKVTEKGKDVELRCDPISGHTALYWYRQSLGQGLEFLIYFQGNSAPDKSGLPSDRFSAERTGGSVSTLTIQRTQQEDSAVYLCASNLVVGGSSNQPQHFGDGTRLSIL.

The chain's CDR3 is CASSLDLRRTQYF. The CDR3 nucleotides are TGTGCCAGCAGCTTAGATCTAAGGCGGACCCAGTACTTC. The chain recombines TRBV11-2 with TRBJ2-5; D remains unclear. The CDR3 spans 13 residues. With 0 bases removed from V and 7 bases from J, the gap between germline ends came to 9 bases. Per germline, CDR1 SGHAT and CDR2 FQNNGV.